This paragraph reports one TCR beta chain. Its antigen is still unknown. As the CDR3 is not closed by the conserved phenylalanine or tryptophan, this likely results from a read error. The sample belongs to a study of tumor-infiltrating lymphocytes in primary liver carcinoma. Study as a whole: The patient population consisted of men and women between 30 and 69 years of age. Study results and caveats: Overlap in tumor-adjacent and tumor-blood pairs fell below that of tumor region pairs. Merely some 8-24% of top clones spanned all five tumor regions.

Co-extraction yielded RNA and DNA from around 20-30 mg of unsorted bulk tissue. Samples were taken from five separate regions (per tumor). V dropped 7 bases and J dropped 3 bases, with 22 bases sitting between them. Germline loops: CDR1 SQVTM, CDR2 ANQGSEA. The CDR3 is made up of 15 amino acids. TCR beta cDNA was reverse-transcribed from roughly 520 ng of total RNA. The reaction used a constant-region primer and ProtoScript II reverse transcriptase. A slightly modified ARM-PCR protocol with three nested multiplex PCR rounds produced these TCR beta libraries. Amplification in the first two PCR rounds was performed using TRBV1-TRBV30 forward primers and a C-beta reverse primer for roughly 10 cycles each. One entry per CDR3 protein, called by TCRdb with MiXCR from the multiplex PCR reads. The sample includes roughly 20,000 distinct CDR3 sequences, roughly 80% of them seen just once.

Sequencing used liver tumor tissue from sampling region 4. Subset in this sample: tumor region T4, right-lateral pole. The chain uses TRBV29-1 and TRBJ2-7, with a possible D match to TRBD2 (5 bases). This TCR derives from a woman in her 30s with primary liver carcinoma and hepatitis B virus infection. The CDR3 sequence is CSATGDDKGYYEQYS. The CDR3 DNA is TGCAGCGCCACCGGGGATGATAAGGGTTACTACGAGCAGTACTCC.